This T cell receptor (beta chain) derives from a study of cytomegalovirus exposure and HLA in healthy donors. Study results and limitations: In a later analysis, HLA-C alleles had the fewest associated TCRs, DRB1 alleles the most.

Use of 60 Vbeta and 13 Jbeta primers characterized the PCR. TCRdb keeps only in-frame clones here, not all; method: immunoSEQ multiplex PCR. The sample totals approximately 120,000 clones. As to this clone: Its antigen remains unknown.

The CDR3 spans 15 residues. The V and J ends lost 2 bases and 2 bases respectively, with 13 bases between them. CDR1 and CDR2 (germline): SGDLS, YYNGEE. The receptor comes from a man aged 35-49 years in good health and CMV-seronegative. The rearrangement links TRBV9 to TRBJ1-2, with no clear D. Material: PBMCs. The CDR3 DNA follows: TGTGCCAGCAGCGTTTCTGGTAGAAAAAACTATGGCTACACCTTC. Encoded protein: CASSVSGRKNYGYTF.